Here is one TCR beta chain with its context. This CDR3 comprises 19 residues. The V and J ends lost 5 bases and 0 bases, in that order; junction bases with no gene match: 13. The V gene's germline CDR1 is KGHDR and CDR2 SFDVKD. Profiled with immunoSEQ multiplex PCR; TCRdb holds only in-frame clones, not every one. The sample holds around 100,000 clones, 88% seen once. The data were taken from a study of control samples from healthy donors and cancer patients. Input material: blood. J is TRBJ1-4 and V is TRBV24-1; 8 bases are a match to TRBD1. The sequence was collected from a young man in good health. The CDR3 spells CATSGFRDRTRATNEKLFF. The CDR3 DNA reads as TGTGCCACCAGTGGGTTCCGGGACAGGACACGTGCAACTAATGAAAAACTGTTTTTT.